Below, 26 T cell receptor beta chains from the same sample are listed, as sequenced in a study of blood T cell repertoires in COVID-19. The table came from immunoSEQ multiplex PCR; TCRdb's copy has only in-frame clones and leaves some out. The sample has fewer than 50,000 clones; around 80% are singletons. The sequenced material came from peripheral blood. All receptors derive from a human donor in a cohort sampled during active COVID-19.

V is TRBV18 and J is TRBJ2-6, with TRBD1 as a possible D gene (6 bases). Trimming took off 3 bases at V and 2 bases at J, with 14 bases between the two ends. From germline, CDR1 is KGHSH and CDR2 LQKENI. This CDR3 is 17 amino acids long. The CDR3: CASSPYQGSPGANVLTF. The CDR3 DNA sequence: TGTGCCAGCTCACCCTACCAGGGGTCCCCTGGGGCCAACGTCCTGACTTTC.

V gene TRBV25-1 combines with J gene TRBJ1-1, with D tentatively TRBD1 (6 bases). V dropped 4 bases and J dropped 5 bases, with 14 bases sitting between them. Germline CDR1 and CDR2: MGHDK and SYGVNS. This CDR3 comprises 14 residues. The DNA of the CDR3 is TGTGCCAGCAGTGTCCAGGGGAGGGGTACTGAAGCTTTCTTT. Amino acid sequence: CASSVQGRGTEAFF.

The CDR3 bases are TGTGCCAGCAGCTTACTTCTGGCAGGGTCATCGCACACTGAAGCTTTCTTT. Protein: CASSLLLAGSSHTEAFF. V usage is TRBV11-3 and J usage is TRBJ1-1; possible D gene TRBD1, 5 bases. V lost 2 bases and J lost 3, with 19 bases in between. In germline, CDR1 is SGHNT, CDR2 YENEEA. The CDR3 has 17 amino acids.

The V and J genes are TRBV4-2 and TRBJ1-2, with a weak D call TRBD1 (6 bases). Germline CDR1 LGHNA, CDR2 YNFKEQ. The length of the CDR3 is 14 residues. The V and J ends lost 3 bases and 3 bases respectively, with 11 bases between them. The DNA for the CDR3 is TGTGCCAGCAGCCAGGTTACAGGGCACTATGGCTACACCTTC. It yields the protein CASSQVTGHYGYTF.

J is TRBJ2-1 and V is TRBV18; TRBD2 is a possible D gene (5 bases). Trimming cost V 3 bases and J 12 bases, with 12 bases left between them. This CDR3 contains 12 residues. Germline assignment: CDR1 KGHSH and CDR2 LQKENI. The CDR3: CASSPSGEVQFF. The CDR3 DNA reads TGTGCCAGCTCACCTTCCGGGGAAGTGCAGTTCTTC.

This chain links TRBV7-9 with TRBJ1-1; D possibly corresponds to TRBD1 (5 bases). Germline V lookup: CDR1 SEHNR, CDR2 FQNEAQ (reference sequence). The CDR3 is made up of 13 amino acids. Trimming shortened V by 5 bases and J by 5 bases, and 12 bases separated the two germline ends. For the CDR3, the DNA is TGTGCCAGCAGCCCGCCATCAGGGACTGAAGCTTTCTTT. Translating gives CASSPPSGTEAFF.

This clone was observed once. V usage is TRBV11-3 and J usage is TRBJ1-1, with TRBD1 matching 7 bases. This CDR3 is built from 12 residues. The V segment lost 5 bases and the J segment 7 bases; nucleotides outside the gene matches: 4. The V gene's germline CDR1 is SGHNT and CDR2 YENEEA. CDR3 DNA sequence: TGTGCCAGCAGCCCCCGGGACAGTGAAGCTTTCTTT. This encodes CASSPRDSEAFF. The full variable domain, completed using reference TRBV11-3 and TRBJ1-1, is EAGVVQSPRYKIIEKKQPVAFWCNPISGHNTLYWYLQNLGQGPELLIRYENEEAVDDSQLPKDRFSAERLKGVDSTLKIQPAELGDSAVYLCASSPRDSEAFFGQGTRLTVV.

The chain employs TRBV7-2 and TRBJ1-1, with TRBD1 matching 12 bases. The CDR3 has 18 residues. With V trimmed by 5 bases and J by 5 bases, 15 bases remained unmatched. Germline CDR1 reads SGHTA; CDR2 reads FQGNSA. CDR3 in amino acids: CASSIGPGQGARFTEAFF. The CDR3 nucleotides read TGTGCCAGCAGCATCGGCCCGGGACAGGGGGCTCGGTTTACTGAAGCTTTCTTT.

This clone appeared a few times. This chain connects TRBV6-6 to TRBJ1-1, with D hard to call. Trimming removed 2 bases at V and 2 bases at J, with 6 bases between. CDR1 is MNHNY, CDR2 SVGAGI, per germline (reference sequence). The CDR3 consists of 13 residues. The CDR3 loop reads CASSYLPNTEAFF. The DNA of the CDR3 is TGTGCCAGCAGTTACCTCCCTAACACTGAAGCTTTCTTT.

The chain employs TRBV4-3 and TRBJ1-4; D call uncertain. The CDR3 has 18 amino acids. CDR1 is LGHNA, CDR2 YSLEER, per germline. The V end was cut by 0 bases, the J end by 0 bases, with 14 bases between. CDR3 sequence reads: CASSQDLYRGTTNEKLFF. CDR3 DNA: TGCGCCAGCAGCCAAGACCTATACAGAGGGACAACTAATGAAAAACTGTTTTTT.

The rearrangement links TRBV27 to TRBJ1-1; TRBD1 might be the D (6 bases). The CDR3 consists of 13 residues. Trimming removed 5 bases from V and 4 bases from J, with 11 bases in between. Germline V lookup: CDR1 MNHEY, CDR2 SMNVEV (reference sequence). DNA of the CDR3: TGTGCCAGCAGTCTAGACAGGTCCACTGAAGCTTTCTTT. This codes for CASSLDRSTEAFF.

The chain combines TRBV7-2 with TRBJ1-5; D may be TRBD1 (6 bases). Germline V gene data show CDR1 as SGHTA and CDR2 as FQGNSA. The ends were cut back, 8 bases at V and 7 bases at J, with 15 bases in the middle. This CDR3 contains 13 residues. The CDR3 spells CASGYRAAQPQHF. CDR3 nucleotide sequence: TGTGCCAGCGGGTACAGGGCGGCGCAGCCCCAGCATTTT.

V usage is TRBV7-2 and J usage is TRBJ2-5; TRBD2 aligns across 11 bases. This CDR3 is built from 12 residues. V lost 5 bases, J lost 13 bases, and 6 bases stayed unmatched. Germline lookup yields CDR1 SGHTA and CDR2 FQGNSA. In DNA, the CDR3 is TGTGCCAGCAGCCCACTTGGACTAGCGGGGTACTTC. This translates into CASSPLGLAGYF.

The count of this clone is one. V is TRBV5-6 and J is TRBJ2-2; D may be TRBD1 (5 bases). The CDR3 extends over 15 amino acids. Germline values: CDR1 SGHDT, CDR2 YYEEEE. The V end was cut by 1 base, the J end by 0 bases, with 7 bases between. For the CDR3, the DNA is TGTGCCAGCAGCTTGCCAGGGTCGAACACCGGGGAGCTGTTTTTT. Translating it yields CASSLPGSNTGELFF.

This clone was counted a few times. The J gene is TRBJ2-3, the V gene TRBV14; D perhaps matches TRBD1 (6 bases). V was shortened by 3 bases and J by 4 bases, with 11 bases between the two germline ends. CDR1 and CDR2 (germline): SGHDN, FVKESK. This CDR3 comprises 14 residues. In DNA form, the CDR3 reads TGTGCCAGCAGCCATTACAGGGATCCAGATACGCAGTATTTT. It encodes CASSHYRDPDTQYF.

V gene TRBV28 combines with J gene TRBJ1-5; D perhaps matches TRBD1 (6 bases). The CDR3 spans 16 residues. V lost 6 bases to trimming and J lost 2 bases, with 17 bases between them. CDR1 and CDR2 (germline): MDHEN, SYDVKM. The CDR3 DNA reads as TGTGCCAGCAGCAAAAGGACAGCGGCACGCAATCAGCCCCAGCATTTT. Translating it yields CASSKRTAARNQPQHF.

The chain recombines TRBV20-1 with TRBJ2-7, with 9 bases that match TRBD2. V lost 3 bases to trimming and J lost 2 bases; unmatched junction nucleotides: 5. The CDR3 has 14 residues. The germline V gene has CDR1 DFQATT and CDR2 SNEGSKA (reference sequence). The DNA for the CDR3 is TGCAGTGCTAGTGCCCTAGCGGGGCCCTACGAGCAGTACTTC. As protein: CSASALAGPYEQYF.

This clone was seen a single time. The chain links TRBV3-1 (or the pseudogene TRBV3-2) to TRBJ2-3, with 10 bases aligning to TRBD2. The germline CDR1 and CDR2 sequences are LGHDT and YNNKEL (reference sequence). This CDR3 spans 16 amino acids. V was clipped by 5 bases and J by 0 bases; unmatched bases: 5. The CDR3 region is CASSFGLAVSTDTQYF. The DNA for the CDR3 is TGTGCCAGCAGCTTTGGACTAGCGGTTAGCACAGATACGCAGTATTTT.

The chain joins TRBV3-1 (or the pseudogene TRBV3-2) to TRBJ1-6; 10 nucleotides align to TRBD1. Germline lookup yields CDR1 LGHDT and CDR2 YNNKEL (reference sequence). CDR3 size: 14 residues. With 4 bases clipped from V and 8 bases from J, the junction kept 2 bases outside the gene matches. The CDR3 loop reads CASSRGTGDSPLHF. CDR3 nucleotide sequence: TGTGCCAGCAGCCGCGGGACAGGGGATTCACCCCTCCACTTT.

The rearrangement links TRBV7-8 to TRBJ2-5; D is unresolved. V was clipped by 5 bases and J by 2 bases, with 12 bases between them. The germline V gene encodes CDR1 SGHVS and CDR2 FQNEAQ. This CDR3 has 14 amino acids. DNA of the CDR3: TGTGCCAGCAGCCCCAGACAAATTCAAGAGACCCAGTACTTC. As protein: CASSPRQIQETQYF. The full variable domain, completed using reference TRBV7-8 and TRBJ2-5, is GAGVSQSPRYKVAKRGQDVALRCDPISGHVSLFWYQQALGQGPEFLTYFQNEAQLDKSGLPSDRFFAERPEGSVSTLKIQRTQQEDSAVYLCASSPRQIQETQYFGPGTRLLVL.

This clone was observed once. The genes are TRBV5-1 and TRBJ1-6; 7 bases line up with TRBD1. This CDR3 is built from 15 residues. CDR1 is SGHRS, CDR2 YFSETQ, per germline. V was clipped by 4 bases and J by 5 bases; unmatched bases: 6. The CDR3 protein is CASSPLTGNNSPLHF. The CDR3 DNA sequence: TGCGCCAGCAGCCCGCTGACAGGGAATAATTCACCCCTCCACTTT.

This clone is termed medium-sized. V gene TRBV6-5 combines with J gene TRBJ2-3, with 10 bases fitting TRBD2. Trimming at V came to 6 bases and at J to 6 bases, leaving 6 bases not matched to a gene. The CDR3 has 14 amino acids. CDR1 is MNHEY and CDR2 is SVGAGI in the germline V gene. CDR3 sequence reads: CASSQGSGRDTQYF. CDR3 in DNA: TGTGCCAGCAGCCAGGGTAGCGGGAGGGATACGCAGTATTTT.

The chain employs TRBV18 and TRBJ1-5; 8 nucleotides agree with TRBD1. V shed 3 bases and J 7 bases; nucleotides not matched to a gene: 11. This CDR3 contains 16 residues. In germline, CDR1 is KGHSH, CDR2 LQKENI. The DNA for the CDR3 is TGTGCCAGCTCACCGGGGACAGGATTGGTTACGCAGCCCCAGCATTTT. It specifies CASSPGTGLVTQPQHF. Supplemented by reference TRBV18 and TRBJ1-5, the full variable domain reads NAGVMQNPRHLVRRRGQEARLRCSPMKGHSHVYWYRQLPEEGLKFMVYLQKENIIDESGMPKERFSAEFPKEGPSILRIQQVVRGDSAAYFCASSPGTGLVTQPQHFGDGTRLSIL.

This rearrangement joins TRBV25-1 to TRBJ2-3; 8 positions match TRBD1. V gave up 2 bases and J gave up 5 bases; unmatched junction bases: 9. The CDR3 has 16 amino acids. Germline V gives CDR1 MGHDK, CDR2 SYGVNS. In nucleotides, the CDR3 is TGTGCCAGCAGTGAACAGCAGGGGGCGCTGGTAGATACGCAGTATTTT. This codes for CASSEQQGALVDTQYF.

The genes are TRBV6-2 or TRBV6-3 and TRBJ1-2; D call uncertain. Germline CDR1 is MNHEY and CDR2 is SVGEGT. This CDR3 has 12 amino acids. Trimming took 4 bases from V and 4 from J, leaving 7 bases between them. For the CDR3, the DNA is TGTGCCAGCAGTTCTAACAGCTATGGCTACACCTTC. It codes for CASSSNSYGYTF.

This clone was picked up one time. V usage is TRBV18 and J usage is TRBJ1-5, with 11 bases fitting TRBD1. The CDR3 loop spans 15 amino acids. In germline, CDR1 is KGHSH, CDR2 LQKENI. After removal of 3 bases from V and 5 bases from J, the junction contained 3 bases not matched to a gene. CDR3 protein: CASSPGTGGDQPQHF. The CDR3 DNA is TGTGCCAGCTCACCCGGGACAGGGGGTGATCAGCCCCAGCATTTT.